Presented here are 2 T cell receptor beta chains from one specimen sequenced in a study of blood T cell repertoires in COVID-19. The data were produced by immunoSEQ multiplex PCR, yet TCRdb's version contains in-frame clones alone and is incomplete. The sample has about 120,000 clones; roughly 85% are singletons. The specimen was peripheral blood. Receptor source: a man aged 30 to 45 with acute or convalescent COVID-19.

The chain couples TRBV27 to TRBJ2-3; D is unclear. Trimming pared 4 bases from V and 2 bases from J, leaving 4 bases between. There are 12 residues in the CDR3. In germline, CDR1 is MNHEY, CDR2 SMNVEV (reference sequence). CDR3 loop: CASSSITDTQYF. DNA of the CDR3: TGTGCCAGCAGTTCTATCACAGATACGCAGTATTTT.

This clone came up a few times. The chain uses TRBV6-1 and TRBJ1-3; D gene uncertain. Per germline, CDR1 MNHNS and CDR2 SASEGT. This CDR3 is 16 amino acids long. Trimming stripped 1 base from V and 0 bases from J, with 10 bases between. In DNA form, the CDR3 reads TGTGCCAGCAGTGAAGTGGGCAAGAGCTCTGGAAACACCATATATTTT. Amino acid sequence: CASSEVGKSSGNTIYF.